This is a list of T cell receptor beta chains from one sample in a study of blood T cell repertoires in COVID-19. TCRdb's table, derived via immunoSEQ multiplex PCR, lists solely in-frame clones and lacks some. The repertoire holds under 300,000 clones, with approximately 90% as singletons. Source material: peripheral blood. Source of these receptors: a woman aged 40 to 50 with acute or convalescent COVID-19. The CDR3 runs from the conserved cysteine through the conserved F or W. Each record gives: clone size, J gene, D gene, V gene, CDR3 DNA, CDR3 protein. The D gene is left open where the match is weak. Size values are once, few and many counts, or a class for expanded clones, and some rows have none.

size: -
J: TRBJ1-5
D: TRBD1
V: TRBV6-5
DNA: TGTGCCAGCAGTCAGGGACAGGGGGGTAATCAGCCCCAGCATTTT
CDR3: CASSQGQGGNQPQHF

size: -
J: TRBJ2-1
D: -
V: TRBV27
DNA: TGTGCCAGCAGTCCGGACAAGTTCTACAATGAGCAGTTCTTC
CDR3: CASSPDKFYNEQFF

size: -
J: TRBJ1-1
D: TRBD1
V: TRBV5-4
DNA: TGTGCCAGCAGCTTCATTGACAGGGGGAACACTGAAGCTTTCTTT
CDR3: CASSFIDRGNTEAFF

size: -
J: TRBJ1-2
D: -
V: TRBV5-6
DNA: TGTGCCAGCAGCTTGGTGGACAGCGTTTATGGCTACACCTTC
CDR3: CASSLVDSVYGYTF

size: -
J: TRBJ2-3
D: TRBD2
V: TRBV18
DNA: TGTGCCAGCTCACCACCGGGACTAGTGGGATCAGATACGCAGTATTTT
CDR3: CASSPPGLVGSDTQYF

size: -
J: TRBJ2-5
D: TRBD1
V: TRBV12-5
DNA: TGTGCTAGTGGTCCAGGGACAGGGCCAGAGACCCAGTACTTC
CDR3: CASGPGTGPETQYF

size: once
J: TRBJ1-1
D: -
V: TRBV18
DNA: TGTGCCAGCTCACCACCGAATTCTCAGGGTTGGACTGAAGCTTTCTTT
CDR3: CASSPPNSQGWTEAFF

size: -
J: TRBJ2-1
D: -
V: TRBV2
DNA: TGTGCCAGCAGTGCCTCGGCGGGGTCCTACAATGAGCAGTTCTTC
CDR3: CASSASAGSYNEQFF

size: -
J: TRBJ2-5
D: TRBD2
V: TRBV5-1
DNA: TGCGCCAGCAGCTCGGGACTAGCGGGGGGCTTCGAGACCCAGTACTTC
CDR3: CASSSGLAGGFETQYF

size: -
J: TRBJ1-2
D: -
V: TRBV18
DNA: TGTGCCAGCTCAAGCGACAGTAACTATGGCTACACCTTC
CDR3: CASSSDSNYGYTF

size: -
J: TRBJ1-1
D: -
V: TRBV11-2
DNA: TGTGCCAGCAGCTTATACAGGATGAACACTGAAGCTTTCTTT
CDR3: CASSLYRMNTEAFF

size: -
J: TRBJ2-1
D: TRBD1
V: TRBV6-4
DNA: TGTGCCAGCAGTGACTCGATTATAGGACAGGGTTACAATGAGCAGTTCTTC
CDR3: CASSDSIIGQGYNEQFF

size: -
J: TRBJ2-5
D: TRBD2
V: TRBV3-1/TRBV3-2
DNA: TGTGCCAGCAGCCAGACGACTAGCGGGGGTTTAGAGACCCAGTACTTC
CDR3: CASSQTTSGGLETQYF

size: -
J: TRBJ1-6
D: TRBD1
V: TRBV19
DNA: TGTGCCAGTAGGCCGACAGGGGGAATTTCACCCCTCCACTTT
CDR3: CASRPTGGISPLHF

size: medium-sized
J: TRBJ1-1
D: -
V: TRBV21-1
DNA: TGTGCCAGCAGCAAAAATTGCGACAGGGGCACTGAAGCTTTCTTT
CDR3: CASSKNCDRGTEAFF

size: -
J: TRBJ2-3
D: -
V: TRBV3-1/TRBV3-2
DNA: TGTGCCAGCAGCCAAGCGGCGGGGGCTAAGCAGTATTTT
CDR3: CASSQAAGAKQYF

size: -
J: TRBJ1-1
D: -
V: TRBV6-5
DNA: TGTGCCAGCAGAATTGACAGGCTAGATTTCTTT
CDR3: CASRIDRLDFF

size: -
J: TRBJ1-1
D: -
V: TRBV27
DNA: TGTGCCAGCAGTTTATTGCAGGGTTTGTACACTGAAGCTTTCTTT
CDR3: CASSLLQGLYTEAFF

size: -
J: TRBJ1-1
D: -
V: TRBV6-5
DNA: TGTGCCAGCAGTAACAGACAGAACACTGAAGCTTTCTTT
CDR3: CASSNRQNTEAFF

size: -
J: TRBJ1-1
D: -
V: TRBV19
DNA: TGTGCCAGCACCCAGGGCGGCATGAACACTGAAGCTTTCTTT
CDR3: CASTQGGMNTEAFF

size: -
J: TRBJ1-2
D: -
V: TRBV30
DNA: TGTGCCTGGAGAAGGGGGGGTATCTATGGCTACACCTTC
CDR3: CAWRRGGIYGYTF

size: -
J: TRBJ2-5
D: -
V: TRBV11-2
DNA: TGTGCCAGCAGCTTAGATCAAGGGGCCAGGGGAGAGACCCAGTACTTC
CDR3: CASSLDQGARGETQYF

size: -
J: TRBJ1-4
D: -
V: TRBV3-1/TRBV3-2
DNA: TGTGCCAGCAGCCAGGCAGGTGTCCCTAATGAAAAACTGTTTTTT
CDR3: CASSQAGVPNEKLFF

size: -
J: TRBJ2-3
D: TRBD2
V: TRBV5-1
DNA: TGCGCCAGCAAGGCTAGCGGGGTGTACACAGATACGCAGTATTTT
CDR3: CASKASGVYTDTQYF

size: -
J: TRBJ2-3
D: -
V: TRBV19
DNA: TGTGCCAGTAGCCTCGCGCTCCAAAATTTTGTGGATACGCAGTATTTT
CDR3: CASSLALQNFVDTQYF

size: -
J: TRBJ2-3
D: TRBD2
V: TRBV27
DNA: TGTGCCAGCAAGGCTAGCGGGGGTGGTCGCACAGATACGCAGTATTTT
CDR3: CASKASGGGRTDTQYF

size: -
J: TRBJ2-5
D: TRBD2
V: TRBV10-3
DNA: TGTGCCATCAGTGAGACAGGGCGGGAGGTTAAGACCCAGTACTTC
CDR3: CAISETGREVKTQYF

size: -
J: TRBJ1-2
D: TRBD1
V: TRBV6-5
DNA: TGTGCCAGCAGTTACACCCAGGGGGATGGCTACACCTTC
CDR3: CASSYTQGDGYTF

size: -
J: TRBJ1-1
D: TRBD1
V: TRBV4-1
DNA: TGCGCCAGCAGCCATCCGGGACAGGGGGTCTTCACTGAAGCTTTCTTT
CDR3: CASSHPGQGVFTEAFF

size: -
J: TRBJ1-1
D: -
V: TRBV11-2
DNA: TGTGCCAGCAGCCCGTCGAGTACTGAAGCTTTCTTT
CDR3: CASSPSSTEAFF

size: -
J: TRBJ1-6
D: -
V: TRBV9
DNA: TGTGCCAGCAGCGTAGCTGGCAGGTATAATTCACCCCTCCACTTT
CDR3: CASSVAGRYNSPLHF

size: -
J: TRBJ1-2
D: TRBD1
V: TRBV4-1
DNA: TGCGCCAGCAGCCAACGACAGGGGGTCAACTATGGCTACACCTTC
CDR3: CASSQRQGVNYGYTF

size: -
J: TRBJ1-1
D: TRBD1
V: TRBV5-1
DNA: TGCGCCAGCAGCTTGGAAGGACAGGCGAACATGAACACTGAAGCTTTCTTT
CDR3: CASSLEGQANMNTEAFF

size: -
J: TRBJ1-2
D: TRBD1
V: TRBV7-9
DNA: TGTGCCAGCAGCTTAGGACAGGGGGACTATGGCTACACCTTC
CDR3: CASSLGQGDYGYTF

size: -
J: TRBJ1-2
D: TRBD1
V: TRBV19
DNA: TGTGCCAGTAGTATAGCGACAGGGGGTAACTATGGCTACACCTTC
CDR3: CASSIATGGNYGYTF

size: -
J: TRBJ2-1
D: TRBD1
V: TRBV19
DNA: TGTGCCAGTAGGCGATACAGGGGGCGTGGATATGAGCAGTTCTTC
CDR3: CASRRYRGRGYEQFF

size: few
J: TRBJ1-2
D: -
V: TRBV7-8
DNA: TGTGCCAGCAGCTTAGAGGCAGGGTCTAACTATGGCTACACCTTC
CDR3: CASSLEAGSNYGYTF

size: -
J: TRBJ1-3
D: -
V: TRBV6-1
DNA: TGTGCCAGCAGTGAAGCGCTTCCGAACGGGTCTGGAAACACCATATATTTT
CDR3: CASSEALPNGSGNTIYF

size: -
J: TRBJ2-6
D: TRBD1
V: TRBV4-1
DNA: TGCGCCAGCAGAGAGACAGGGGGCGATAATTCTGGGGCCAACGTCCTGACTTTC
CDR3: CASRETGGDNSGANVLTF

size: -
J: TRBJ1-2
D: -
V: TRBV12-1
DNA: TGTGCCAGCAGCTTCCCCAGGGGACCGGGGACGACAACTAACTATGGCTACACCTTC
CDR3: CASSFPRGPGTTTNYGYTF

size: -
J: TRBJ1-2
D: TRBD1
V: TRBV7-8
DNA: TGTGCCAGCAGCCGAGGGACAGGGCAGTTACTTAACTATGGCTACACCTTC
CDR3: CASSRGTGQLLNYGYTF

size: once
J: TRBJ1-3
D: TRBD1
V: TRBV11-3
DNA: TGTGCCAGCAGCTCCGGGACAGGGATAGGAAACACCATATATTTT
CDR3: CASSSGTGIGNTIYF

size: few
J: TRBJ1-2
D: -
V: TRBV6-1
DNA: TGTGCCAGCAGTGATATACAGTTCAGTGACTATGGCTACACCTTC
CDR3: CASSDIQFSDYGYTF

size: -
J: TRBJ1-4
D: TRBD1
V: TRBV7-6
DNA: TGTGCCAGCAGCTTACGACCAGGGGGGAATGAAAAACTGTTTTTT
CDR3: CASSLRPGGNEKLFF

size: -
J: TRBJ1-1
D: -
V: TRBV19
DNA: TGTGCCAGTAGTATGGGCAGGGGTGGAACTGAAGCTTTCTTT
CDR3: CASSMGRGGTEAFF

size: -
J: TRBJ2-3
D: TRBD1
V: TRBV7-9
DNA: TGTGCCAGCAGCTCTGACAGGGGGGATAACACAGATACGCAGTATTTT
CDR3: CASSSDRGDNTDTQYF

size: -
J: TRBJ1-1
D: -
V: TRBV5-1
DNA: TGCGCCAGCAGCAGGGGACTCTCGCGGATGAACACTGAAGCTTTCTTT
CDR3: CASSRGLSRMNTEAFF